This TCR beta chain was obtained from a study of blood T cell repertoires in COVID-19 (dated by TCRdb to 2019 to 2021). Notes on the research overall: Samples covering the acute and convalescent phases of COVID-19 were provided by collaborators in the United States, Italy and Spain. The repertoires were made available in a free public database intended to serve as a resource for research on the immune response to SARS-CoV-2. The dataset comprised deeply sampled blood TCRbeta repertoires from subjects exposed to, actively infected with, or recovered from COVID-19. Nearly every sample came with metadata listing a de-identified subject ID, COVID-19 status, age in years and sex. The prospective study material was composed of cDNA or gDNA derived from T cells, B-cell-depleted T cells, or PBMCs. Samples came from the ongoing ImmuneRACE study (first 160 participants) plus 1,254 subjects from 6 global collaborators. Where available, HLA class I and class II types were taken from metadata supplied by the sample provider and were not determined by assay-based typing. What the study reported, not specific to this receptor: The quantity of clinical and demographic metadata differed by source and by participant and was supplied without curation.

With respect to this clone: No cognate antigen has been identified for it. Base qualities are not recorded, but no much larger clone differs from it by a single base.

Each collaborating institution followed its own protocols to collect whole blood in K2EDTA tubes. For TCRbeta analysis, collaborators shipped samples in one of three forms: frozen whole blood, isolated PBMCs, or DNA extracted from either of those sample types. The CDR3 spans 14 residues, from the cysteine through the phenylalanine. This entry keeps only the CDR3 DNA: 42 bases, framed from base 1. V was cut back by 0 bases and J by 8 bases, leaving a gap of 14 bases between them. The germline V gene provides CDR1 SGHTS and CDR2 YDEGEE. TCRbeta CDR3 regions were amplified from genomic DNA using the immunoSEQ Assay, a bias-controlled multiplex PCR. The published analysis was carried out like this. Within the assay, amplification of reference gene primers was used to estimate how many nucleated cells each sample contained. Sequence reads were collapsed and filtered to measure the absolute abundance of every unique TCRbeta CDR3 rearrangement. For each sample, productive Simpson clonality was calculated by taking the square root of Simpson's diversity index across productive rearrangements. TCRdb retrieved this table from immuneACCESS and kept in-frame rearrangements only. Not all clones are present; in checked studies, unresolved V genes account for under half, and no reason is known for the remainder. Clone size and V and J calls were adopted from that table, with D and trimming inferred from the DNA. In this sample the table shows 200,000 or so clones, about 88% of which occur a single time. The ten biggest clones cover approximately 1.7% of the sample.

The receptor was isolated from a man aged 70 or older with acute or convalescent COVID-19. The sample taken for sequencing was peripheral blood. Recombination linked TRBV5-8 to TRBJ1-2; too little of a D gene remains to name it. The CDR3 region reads CASSLVSRSVGYTF. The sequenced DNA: TGTGCCAGCAGCTTGGTTTCCAGGTCCGTGGGCTACACCTTC.